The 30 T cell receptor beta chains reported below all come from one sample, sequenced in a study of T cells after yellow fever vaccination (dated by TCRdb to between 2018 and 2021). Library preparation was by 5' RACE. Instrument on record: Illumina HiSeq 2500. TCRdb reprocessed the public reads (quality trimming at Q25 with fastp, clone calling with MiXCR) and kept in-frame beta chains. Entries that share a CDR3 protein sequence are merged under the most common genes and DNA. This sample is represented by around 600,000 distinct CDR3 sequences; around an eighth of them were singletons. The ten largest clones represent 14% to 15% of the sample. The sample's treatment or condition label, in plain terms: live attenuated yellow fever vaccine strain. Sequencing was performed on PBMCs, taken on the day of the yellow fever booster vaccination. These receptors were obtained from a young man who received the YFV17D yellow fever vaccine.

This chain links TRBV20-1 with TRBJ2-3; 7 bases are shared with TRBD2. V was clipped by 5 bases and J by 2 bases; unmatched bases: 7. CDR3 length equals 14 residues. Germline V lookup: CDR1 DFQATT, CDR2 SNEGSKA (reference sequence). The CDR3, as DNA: TGCAGTGCTGGGGACTATGGGAACACAGATACGCAGTATTTT. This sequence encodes CSAGDYGNTDTQYF.

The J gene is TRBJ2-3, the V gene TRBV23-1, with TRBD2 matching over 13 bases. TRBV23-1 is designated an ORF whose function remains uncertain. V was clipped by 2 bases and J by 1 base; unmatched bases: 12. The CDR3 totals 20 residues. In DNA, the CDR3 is TGCGCCAGCAGTCAAGGGACTAGCGGGAAAGTGTCGCTAGGCACAGATACGCAGTATTTT. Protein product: CASSQGTSGKVSLGTDTQYF.

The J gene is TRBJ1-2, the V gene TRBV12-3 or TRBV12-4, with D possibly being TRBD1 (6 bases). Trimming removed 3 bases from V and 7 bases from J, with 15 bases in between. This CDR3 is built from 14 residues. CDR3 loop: CASSFNRVVGGYTF. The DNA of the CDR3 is TGTGCCAGCAGTTTTAACAGGGTTGTAGGTGGCTACACCTTC.

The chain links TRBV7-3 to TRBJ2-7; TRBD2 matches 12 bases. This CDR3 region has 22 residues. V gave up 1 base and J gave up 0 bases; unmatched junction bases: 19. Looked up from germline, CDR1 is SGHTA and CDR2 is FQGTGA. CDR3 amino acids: CASSLSRKGLAGGPGTSYEQYF. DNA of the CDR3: TGTGCCAGCAGCTTAAGTCGAAAAGGCCTAGCGGGAGGGCCTGGGACCTCCTACGAGCAGTACTTC.

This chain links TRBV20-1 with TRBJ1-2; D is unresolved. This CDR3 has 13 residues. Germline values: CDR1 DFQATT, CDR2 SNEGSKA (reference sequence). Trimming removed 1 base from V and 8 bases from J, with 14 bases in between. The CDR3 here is CSARGSTGIGYTF. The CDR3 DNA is TGCAGTGCTAGAGGGTCCACCGGGATCGGCTACACCTTC.

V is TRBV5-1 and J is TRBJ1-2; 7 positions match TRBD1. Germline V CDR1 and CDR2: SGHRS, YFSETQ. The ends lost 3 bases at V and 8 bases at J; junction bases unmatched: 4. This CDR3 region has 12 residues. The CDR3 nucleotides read TGCGCCAGCAGCTATGACAGGGCCGGCTACACCTTC. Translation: CASSYDRAGYTF.

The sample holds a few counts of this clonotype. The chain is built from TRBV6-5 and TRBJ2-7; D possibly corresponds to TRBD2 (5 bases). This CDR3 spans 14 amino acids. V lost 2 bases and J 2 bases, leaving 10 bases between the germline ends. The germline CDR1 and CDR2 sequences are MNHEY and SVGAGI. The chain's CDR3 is CASSYPEGAYEQYF. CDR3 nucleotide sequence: TGTGCCAGCAGTTACCCTGAGGGCGCCTACGAGCAGTACTTC.

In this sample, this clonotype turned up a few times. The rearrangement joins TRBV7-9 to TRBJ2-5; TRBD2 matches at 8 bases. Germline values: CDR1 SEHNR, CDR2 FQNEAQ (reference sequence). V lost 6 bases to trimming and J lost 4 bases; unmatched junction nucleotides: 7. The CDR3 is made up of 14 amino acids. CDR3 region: CASSRPGLGETQYF. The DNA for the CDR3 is TGTGCCAGCAGTCGACCGGGACTAGGAGAGACCCAGTACTTC.

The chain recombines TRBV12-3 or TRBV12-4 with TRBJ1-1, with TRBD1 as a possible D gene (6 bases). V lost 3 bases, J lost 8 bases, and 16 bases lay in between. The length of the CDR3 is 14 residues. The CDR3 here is CASSFTGLGGEAFF. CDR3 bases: TGTGCCAGCAGTTTTACGGGGTTGGGGGGCGAAGCTTTCTTT.

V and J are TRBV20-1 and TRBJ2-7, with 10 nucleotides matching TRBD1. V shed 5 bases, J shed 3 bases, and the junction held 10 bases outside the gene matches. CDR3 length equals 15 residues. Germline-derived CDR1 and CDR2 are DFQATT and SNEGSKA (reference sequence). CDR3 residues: CSAPRRQGAFYEQYF. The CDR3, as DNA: TGCAGTGCTCCACGCCGACAGGGGGCCTTCTACGAGCAGTACTTC.

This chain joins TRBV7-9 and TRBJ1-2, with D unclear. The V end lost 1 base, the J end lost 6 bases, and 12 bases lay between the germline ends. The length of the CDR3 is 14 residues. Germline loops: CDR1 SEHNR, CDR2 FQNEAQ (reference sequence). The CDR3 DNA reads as TGTGCCAGCAGCTTAGTGAGGCAGGAAGATGGCTACACCTTC. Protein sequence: CASSLVRQEDGYTF. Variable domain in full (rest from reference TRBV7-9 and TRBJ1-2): DTGVSQNPRHKITKRGQNVTFRCDPISEHNRLYWYRQTLGQGPEFLTYFQNEAQLEKSRLLSDRFSAERPKGSFSTLEIQRTEQGDSAMYLCASSLVRQEDGYTFGSGTRLTVV.

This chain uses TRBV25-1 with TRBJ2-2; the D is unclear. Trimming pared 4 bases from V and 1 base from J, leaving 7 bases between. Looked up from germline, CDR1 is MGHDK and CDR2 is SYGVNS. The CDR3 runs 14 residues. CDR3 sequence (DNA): TGTGCCAGCAGTGTCGGGCAGAACACCGGGGAGCTGTTTTTT. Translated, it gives CASSVGQNTGELFF.

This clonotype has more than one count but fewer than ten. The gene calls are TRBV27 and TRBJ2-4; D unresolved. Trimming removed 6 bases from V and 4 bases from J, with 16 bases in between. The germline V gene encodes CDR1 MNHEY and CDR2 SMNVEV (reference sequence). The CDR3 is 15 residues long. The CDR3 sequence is CASRILNGPKNIQYF. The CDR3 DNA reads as TGTGCCAGCAGAATCCTCAATGGGCCTAAAAACATTCAGTACTTC.

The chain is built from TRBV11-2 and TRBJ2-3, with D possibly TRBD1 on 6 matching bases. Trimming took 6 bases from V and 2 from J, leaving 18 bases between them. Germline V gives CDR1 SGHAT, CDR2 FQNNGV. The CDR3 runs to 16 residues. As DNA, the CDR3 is TGTGCCAGCAGAAGTCCGGGACACCGCGCCACAGATACGCAGTATTTT. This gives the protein CASRSPGHRATDTQYF.

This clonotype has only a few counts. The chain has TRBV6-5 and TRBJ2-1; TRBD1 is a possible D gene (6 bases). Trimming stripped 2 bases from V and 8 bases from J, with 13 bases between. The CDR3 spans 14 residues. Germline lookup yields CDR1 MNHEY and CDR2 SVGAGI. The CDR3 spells CASSYATGTDEQFF. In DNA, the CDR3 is TGTGCCAGCAGTTACGCTACAGGGACCGATGAGCAGTTCTTC.

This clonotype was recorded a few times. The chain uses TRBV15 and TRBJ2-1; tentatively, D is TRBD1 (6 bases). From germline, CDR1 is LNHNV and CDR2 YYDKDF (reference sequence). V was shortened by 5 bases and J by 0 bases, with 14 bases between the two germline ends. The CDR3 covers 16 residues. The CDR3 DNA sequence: TGTGCCACCAGCGGTACAGGGTCCCCCTCCTACAATGAGCAGTTCTTC. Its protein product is CATSGTGSPSYNEQFF.

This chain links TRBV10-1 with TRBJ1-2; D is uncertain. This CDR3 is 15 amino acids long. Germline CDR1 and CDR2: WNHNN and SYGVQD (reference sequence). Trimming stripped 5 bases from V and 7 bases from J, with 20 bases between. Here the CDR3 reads CASSITATQLGGYTF. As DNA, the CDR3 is TGCGCCAGCAGTATCACCGCGACCCAGCTCGGTGGCTACACCTTC.

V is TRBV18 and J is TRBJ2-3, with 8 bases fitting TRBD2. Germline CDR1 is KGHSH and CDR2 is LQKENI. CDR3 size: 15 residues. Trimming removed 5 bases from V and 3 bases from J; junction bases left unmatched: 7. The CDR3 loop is CASSIAGSVTDTQYF. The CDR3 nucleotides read TGTGCCAGCTCAATAGCGGGATCGGTGACAGATACGCAGTATTTT.

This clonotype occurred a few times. DNA for the CDR3: TGTGCCAGCAGCCCGTCTTTCGGCCGCTCCTACAATGAGCAGTTCTTC. Protein: CASSPSFGRSYNEQFF. V usage is TRBV7-8 and J usage is TRBJ2-1; no firm D call. Germline V gene data show CDR1 as SGHVS and CDR2 as FQNEAQ. CDR3 length equals 16 residues. V was pared by 5 bases and J by 0 bases, with 14 bases between. Together with reference TRBV7-8 and TRBJ2-1, the CDR3 gives the full variable domain: GAGVSQSPRYKVAKRGQDVALRCDPISGHVSLFWYQQALGQGPEFLTYFQNEAQLDKSGLPSDRFFAERPEGSVSTLKIQRTQQEDSAVYLCASSPSFGRSYNEQFFGPGTRLTVL.

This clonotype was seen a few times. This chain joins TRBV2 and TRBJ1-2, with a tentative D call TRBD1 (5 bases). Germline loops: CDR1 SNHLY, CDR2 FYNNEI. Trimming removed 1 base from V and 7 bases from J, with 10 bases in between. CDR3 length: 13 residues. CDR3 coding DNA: TGTGCCAGCAGTGAAGTCCAGGGCCCTGGCTACACCTTC. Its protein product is CASSEVQGPGYTF.

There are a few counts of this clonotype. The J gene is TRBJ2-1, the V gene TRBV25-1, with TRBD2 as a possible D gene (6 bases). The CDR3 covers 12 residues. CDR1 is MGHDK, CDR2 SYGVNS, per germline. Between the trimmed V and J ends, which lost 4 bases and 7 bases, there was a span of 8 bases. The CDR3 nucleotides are TGTGCCAGCAGTGGTCTAGCGAATGAGCAGTTCTTC. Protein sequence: CASSGLANEQFF.

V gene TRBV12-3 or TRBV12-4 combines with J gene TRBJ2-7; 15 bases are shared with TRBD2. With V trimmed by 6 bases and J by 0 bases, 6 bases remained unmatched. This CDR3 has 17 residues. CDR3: CASRGTSGRKNSYEQYF. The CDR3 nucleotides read TGTGCCAGCAGGGGGACTAGCGGGAGGAAAAACTCCTACGAGCAGTACTTC.

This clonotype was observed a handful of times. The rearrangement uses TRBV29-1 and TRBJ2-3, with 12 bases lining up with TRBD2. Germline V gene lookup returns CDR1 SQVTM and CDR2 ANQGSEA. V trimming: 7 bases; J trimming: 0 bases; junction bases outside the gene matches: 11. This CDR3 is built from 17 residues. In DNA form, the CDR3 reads TGCAGCGCCCTGGGCGGACTAGCGGGATATAGCACAGATACGCAGTATTTT. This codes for CSALGGLAGYSTDTQYF.

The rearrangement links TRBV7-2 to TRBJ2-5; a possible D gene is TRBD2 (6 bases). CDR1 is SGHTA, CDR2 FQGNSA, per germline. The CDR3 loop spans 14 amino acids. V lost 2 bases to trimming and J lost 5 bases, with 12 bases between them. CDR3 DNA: TGTGCCAGCAGCTTAATCAAGGGGAGGGAGACCCAGTACTTC. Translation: CASSLIKGRETQYF.

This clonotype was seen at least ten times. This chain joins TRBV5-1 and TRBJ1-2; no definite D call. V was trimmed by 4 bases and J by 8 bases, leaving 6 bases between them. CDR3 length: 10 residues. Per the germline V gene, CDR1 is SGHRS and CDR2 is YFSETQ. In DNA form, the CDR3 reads TGCGCCAGCAGCCTTGGGGGCTACACCTTC. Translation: CASSLGGYTF. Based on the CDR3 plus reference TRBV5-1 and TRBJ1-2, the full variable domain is KAGVTQTPRYLIKTRGQQVTLSCSPISGHRSVSWYQQTPGQGLQFLFEYFSETQRNKGNFPGRFSGRQFSNSRSEMNVSTLELGDSALYLCASSLGGYTFGSGTRLTVV.

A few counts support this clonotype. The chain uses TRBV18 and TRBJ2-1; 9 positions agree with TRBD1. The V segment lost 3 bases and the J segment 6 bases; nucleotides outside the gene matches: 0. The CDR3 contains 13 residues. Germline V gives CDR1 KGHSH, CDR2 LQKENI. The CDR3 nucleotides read TGTGCCAGCTCACCGACAGGGGGCAATGAGCAGTTCTTC. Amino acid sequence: CASSPTGGNEQFF.

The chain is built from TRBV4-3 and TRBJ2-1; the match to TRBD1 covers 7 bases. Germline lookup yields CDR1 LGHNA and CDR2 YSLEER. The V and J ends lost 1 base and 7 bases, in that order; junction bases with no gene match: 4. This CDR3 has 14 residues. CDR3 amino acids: CASSQAGTENEQFF. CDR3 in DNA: TGCGCCAGCAGCCAAGCGGGGACAGAAAATGAGCAGTTCTTC.

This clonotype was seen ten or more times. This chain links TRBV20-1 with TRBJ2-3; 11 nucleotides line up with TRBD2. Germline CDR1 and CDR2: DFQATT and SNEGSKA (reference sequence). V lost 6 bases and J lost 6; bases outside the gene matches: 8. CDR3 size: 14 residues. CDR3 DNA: TGCAGTGCCAGACATAGCGGGAGGGTTGATACGCAGTATTTT. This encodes CSARHSGRVDTQYF.

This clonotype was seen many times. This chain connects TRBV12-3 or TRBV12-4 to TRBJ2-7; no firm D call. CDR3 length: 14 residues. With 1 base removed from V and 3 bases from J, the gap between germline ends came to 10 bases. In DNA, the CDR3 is TGTGCCAGCAGTTTAGGGGTCAGTTTCTACGAGCAGTACTTC. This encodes CASSLGVSFYEQYF.

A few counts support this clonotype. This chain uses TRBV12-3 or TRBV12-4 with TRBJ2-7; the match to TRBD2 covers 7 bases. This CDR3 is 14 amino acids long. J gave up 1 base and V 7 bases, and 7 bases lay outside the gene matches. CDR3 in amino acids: CASKKRDASYEQYF. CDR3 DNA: TGTGCCAGCAAAAAGCGGGACGCTTCCTACGAGCAGTACTTC.